What follows is one T cell receptor (beta chain) and its context. Its antigen is still unknown. This entry comes from a study of response to subunit inactivated influenza vaccine. Study findings and constraints: After each seasonal influenza vaccination, few new T cells are recruited, the authors suggested.

The V gene lost 1 base and the J gene lost 2 bases, with 8 bases spanning the gap. The CDR3 contains 14 residues. The germline gives CDR1 SGHTA, CDR2 FQGNSA. TCRdb ran MiXCR on the RT-PCR reads and lists one entry per CDR3 protein. The sample yields 550,000 to 800,000 distinct CDR3 sequences, around 14% seen once. Specimen: PBMCs from blood, collected 14 to 15 days before vaccination. The clonotype comes from a man between 45 and 60 years old who received an inactivated influenza vaccine. V and J are TRBV7-2 and TRBJ1-1; possible D gene TRBD1, 5 bases. The DNA for the CDR3 is TGTGCCAGCAGCTTAGGGACATTCAACACTGAAGCTTTCTTT. Protein sequence: CASSLGTFNTEAFF.